These 31 T cell receptor beta chains were all obtained from the same sample, sequenced in a study of CD4 T cells in relation to SARS-CoV-2 and coronaviruses. Assay: immunoSEQ multiplex PCR; the TCRdb copy retains only in-frame clones and omits some. The table includes about 38,000 clones, roughly 90% detected once. The sequenced sample consisted of memory CD4+ T cells from PBMCs. The receptors come from an adult with COVID-19.

The chain uses TRBV19 and TRBJ1-6, with D maybe TRBD1 (5 bases). CDR1 and CDR2 from the germline V gene are LNHDA and SQIVND (reference sequence). Trimming took off 5 bases at V and 0 bases at J, with 17 bases between the two ends. The CDR3 contains 18 residues. The CDR3 coding sequence is TGTGCCAGTAGTCGGGCAGGGTTCGACAGCTCCTATAATTCACCCCTCCACTTT. Protein: CASSRAGFDSSYNSPLHF.

V gene TRBV12-5 combines with J gene TRBJ2-1, with D uncertain. CDR1 is LGHNT and CDR2 is FRNRAP in the germline V gene. This CDR3 contains 11 residues. The V end was cut by 9 bases, the J end by 5 bases, with 8 bases between. CDR3 residues: CASGPNNEQFF. The CDR3 DNA sequence: TGTGCTAGCGGGCCAAACAATGAGCAGTTCTTC.

The V gene is TRBV10-3, the J gene TRBJ2-5; D not resolved. The V gene's germline CDR1 is ENHRY and CDR2 SYGVKD. Trimming took off 3 bases at V and 2 bases at J, with 4 bases between the two ends. This CDR3 is 12 amino acids long. CDR3 residues: CAISDGQETQYF. The CDR3 DNA sequence: TGTGCCATCAGTGACGGGCAAGAGACCCAGTACTTC.

The chain combines TRBV2 with TRBJ2-1, with 11 bases that match TRBD2. CDR1 and CDR2 (germline): SNHLY, FYNNEI. The trim removed 5 bases at V and 2 bases at J, leaving 5 bases unmatched. The CDR3 runs 16 residues. The CDR3 bases are TGTGCCAGCAGTTACCTAGCGGGGGGTCCCTACAATGAGCAGTTCTTC. Protein product: CASSYLAGGPYNEQFF.

The chain employs TRBV18 and TRBJ1-4; D gene unclear. Germline CDR1 reads KGHSH; CDR2 reads LQKENI. CDR3 length: 15 residues. V dropped 0 bases and J dropped 8 bases, with 13 bases sitting between them. The CDR3 loop reads CASSPPITAKEKLFF. DNA of the CDR3: TGTGCCAGCTCACCACCGATAACGGCCAAGGAAAAACTGTTTTTT. Looking up the rest from reference TRBV18 and TRBJ1-4 gives the full variable domain: NAGVMQNPRHLVRRRGQEARLRCSPMKGHSHVYWYRQLPEEGLKFMVYLQKENIIDESGMPKERFSAEFPKEGPSILRIQQVVRGDSAAYFCASSPPITAKEKLFFGSGTQLSVL.

The chain has TRBV2 and TRBJ1-4; D might be TRBD1 (5 bases). Germline assignment: CDR1 SNHLY and CDR2 FYNNEI. The CDR3 runs 13 residues. V was cut by 2 bases and J by 8 bases, with 9 bases left in between. CDR3 coding DNA: TGTGCCAGCAGTGAATGGGGGGAGGAAAAACTGTTTTTT. This encodes CASSEWGEEKLFF.

This rearrangement joins TRBV28 to TRBJ1-2; 7 bases line up with TRBD1. V was pared by 4 bases and J by 5 bases, with 10 bases of the junction left unmatched. The CDR3 consists of 15 residues. The germline V gene encodes CDR1 MDHEN and CDR2 SYDVKM. For the CDR3, the DNA is TGTGCCAGCAGTTCCCCGGGACAGTACCTATATGGCTACACCTTC. Its translation is CASSSPGQYLYGYTF.

The rearrangement joins TRBV7-9 to TRBJ2-4; D is possibly TRBD1 (6 bases). Deletions cut 2 bases from V and 8 bases from J, with 13 bases between. Germline V CDR1 and CDR2: SEHNR, FQNEAQ (reference sequence). This CDR3 contains 14 residues. The CDR3 bases are TGTGCCAGCAGCTTAAGAGGGGGTACGGACATTCAGTACTTC. Translated: CASSLRGGTDIQYF.

The genes are TRBV19 and TRBJ1-1; D perhaps matches TRBD1 (5 bases). V gave up 7 bases and J gave up 3 bases, with 9 bases separating them. The germline gives CDR1 LNHDA, CDR2 SQIVND (reference sequence). There are 12 residues in the CDR3. The CDR3 region has the DNA TGTGCCAGTAAACTAGGGGACACTGAAGCTTTCTTT. Amino acid sequence: CASKLGDTEAFF.

The chain combines TRBV3-1 (or the pseudogene TRBV3-2) with TRBJ2-5, with 10 bases lining up with TRBD2. Germline V gene sequence: CDR1 LGHDT, CDR2 YNNKEL (reference sequence). The V and J ends lost 0 bases and 3 bases, in that order; junction bases with no gene match: 4. This CDR3 contains 16 residues. The CDR3 coding sequence is TGTGCCAGCAGCCAAGATGCTAGCGGGAGAGAAGAGACCCAGTACTTC. This translates into CASSQDASGREETQYF.

The J gene is TRBJ2-2, the V gene TRBV27; unclear D gene. CDR1 MNHEY and CDR2 SMNVEV come from the germline V gene (reference sequence). The CDR3 spans 15 residues. V was shortened by 2 bases and J by 3 bases, with 10 bases between the two germline ends. The DNA of the CDR3 is TGTGCCAGCAGTTTACTGACATCCTACACCGGGGAGCTGTTTTTT. Amino acid sequence: CASSLLTSYTGELFF.

The chain has TRBV5-1 and TRBJ2-3; D tentatively reads TRBD1 or TRBD2 (5 bases each). The V gene's germline CDR1 is SGHRS and CDR2 YFSETQ. Trimming cost V 4 bases and J 2 bases, with 17 bases left between them. There are 16 residues in the CDR3. CDR3 loop: CASSEAPGTLTDTQYF. CDR3 nucleotides: TGCGCCAGCAGCGAGGCGCCCGGGACCCTCACAGATACGCAGTATTTT. The full variable domain, its missing parts supplied by reference TRBV5-1 and TRBJ2-3, is KAGVTQTPRYLIKTRGQQVTLSCSPISGHRSVSWYQQTPGQGLQFLFEYFSETQRNKGNFPGRFSGRQFSNSRSEMNVSTLELGDSALYLCASSEAPGTLTDTQYFGPGTRLTVL.

The rearrangement joins TRBV5-1 to TRBJ2-4; D gene ambiguous. This CDR3 comprises 14 residues. Germline CDR1 is SGHRS and CDR2 is YFSETQ. With 0 bases removed from V and 5 bases from J, the gap between germline ends came to 9 bases. CDR3 region: CASSLAGLENIQYF. CDR3 in DNA: TGCGCCAGCAGCTTGGCCGGTCTCGAAAACATTCAGTACTTC.

The chain carries TRBV4-1 and TRBJ1-6; no reliable D call. The CDR3 has 13 amino acids. V lost 2 bases to trimming and J lost 10 bases, with 9 bases between them. Germline values: CDR1 MGHRA, CDR2 YSYEKL. The CDR3: CASSQRRESPLHF. DNA for the CDR3: TGCGCCAGCAGCCAACGGCGTGAATCACCCCTCCACTTT.

The V call is TRBV7-2, the J call TRBJ1-6; TRBD1 is a possible D gene (6 bases). This CDR3 contains 15 residues. The germline CDR1 and CDR2 sequences are SGHTA and FQGNSA. Trimming shortened V by 2 bases and J by 10 bases, and 15 bases separated the two germline ends. The CDR3 sequence: CASSLLTGKGSPLHF. For the CDR3, the DNA is TGTGCCAGCAGCTTACTAACAGGGAAGGGGTCACCCCTCCACTTT.

This rearrangement joins TRBV25-1 to TRBJ1-4, with TRBD1 as a possible D gene (5 bases). The CDR3 runs 13 residues. Germline V CDR1 and CDR2: MGHDK, SYGVNS. Trimming cost V 5 bases and J 2 bases, with 6 bases left between them. CDR3 sequence reads: CASSRGTNEKLFF. The CDR3 DNA is TGTGCCAGCAGTCGGGGCACTAATGAAAAACTGTTTTTT.

This chain joins TRBV6-4 and TRBJ1-5, with 7 bases that match TRBD1. V lost 9 bases and J lost 0; bases outside the gene matches: 8. CDR1 MRHNA and CDR2 SNTAGT come from the germline V gene. The length of the CDR3 is 15 residues. Here the CDR3 reads CARGLQGYSNQPQHF. In DNA, the CDR3 is TGTGCCAGGGGCCTACAGGGGTATAGCAATCAGCCCCAGCATTTT.

CDR3 residues: CASSLGGPADTQYF. The CDR3 nucleotides read TGTGCCAGCAGTTTGGGGGGGCCCGCAGATACGCAGTATTTT. This sequence joins TRBV27 and TRBJ2-3; tentative D call: TRBD2 (7 bases). Germline V lookup: CDR1 MNHEY, CDR2 SMNVEV (reference sequence). Trimming cost V 3 bases and J 4 bases, with 11 bases left between them. This CDR3 is built from 14 residues.

V gene TRBV11-2 combines with J gene TRBJ2-5, with TRBD2 matching 13 bases. Per the germline V gene, CDR1 is SGHAT and CDR2 is FQNNGV. V lost 5 bases to trimming and J lost 1 base; unmatched junction nucleotides: 4. The CDR3 covers 16 residues. This CDR3 is CASSITSGGGQETQYF. DNA of the CDR3: TGTGCCAGCAGCATCACTAGCGGGGGGGGCCAAGAGACCCAGTACTTC. Full variable domain (rest looked up from reference TRBV11-2 and TRBJ2-5): EAGVAQSPRYKIIEKRQSVAFWCNPISGHATLYWYQQILGQGPKLLIQFQNNGVVDDSQLPKDRFSAERLKGVDSTLKIQPAKLEDSAVYLCASSITSGGGQETQYFGPGTRLLVL.

The rearrangement uses TRBV11-2 and TRBJ1-4, with TRBD1 as a possible D gene (6 bases). Trimming stripped 5 bases from V and 7 bases from J, with 11 bases between. The germline CDR1 and CDR2 sequences are SGHAT and FQNNGV. CDR3 length: 13 residues. The CDR3 DNA reads TGTGCCAGCAGCCTTGGACAGCCTGAAAAACTGTTTTTT. Its translation is CASSLGQPEKLFF. The variable domain in full, with the rest retrieved from reference TRBV11-2 and TRBJ1-4, is EAGVAQSPRYKIIEKRQSVAFWCNPISGHATLYWYQQILGQGPKLLIQFQNNGVVDDSQLPKDRFSAERLKGVDSTLKIQPAKLEDSAVYLCASSLGQPEKLFFGSGTQLSVL.

The V gene is TRBV6-2 or TRBV6-3, the J gene TRBJ1-4; TRBD1 matches 7 bases. The CDR3 sequence is 15 residues long. Trimming at V came to 4 bases and at J to 8 bases, leaving 10 bases not matched to a gene. Germline loops: CDR1 MNHEY, CDR2 SVGEGT. CDR3 sequence: CASSSVRQGDEKLFF. As DNA, the CDR3 is TGTGCCAGCAGTTCGGTTCGGCAGGGGGACGAAAAACTGTTTTTT.

The chain employs TRBV16 and TRBJ1-4; 8 nucleotides line up with TRBD1. There are 15 residues in the CDR3. The germline V gene has CDR1 KGHSY and CDR2 FQNENV. The trim removed 4 bases at V and 7 bases at J, leaving 8 bases unmatched. The CDR3 region has the DNA TGTGCCAGCAGCCTCACAGGGGGGCCCGGTGAAAAACTGTTTTTT. Its protein is CASSLTGGPGEKLFF. The full variable domain, with the rest looked up from reference TRBV16 and TRBJ1-4, is GEEVAQTPKHLVRGEGQKAKLYCAPIKGHSYVFWYQQVLKNEFKFLISFQNENVFDETGMPKERFSAKCLPNSPCSLEIQATKLEDSAVYFCASSLTGGPGEKLFFGSGTQLSVL.

The rearrangement links TRBV9 to TRBJ2-1, with D possibly being TRBD2 (6 bases). The CDR3 length is 19 residues. The germline V and J ends were trimmed by 0 bases and 9 bases, with 28 bases remaining between them. CDR1 is SGDLS, CDR2 YYNGEE, per germline. Written as DNA, the CDR3 is TGTGCCAGCAGCGTAGATAGGAGGGTTGGCGGCTACGATTCGGGTGAGCAGTTCTTC. Amino acid sequence: CASSVDRRVGGYDSGEQFF. Combining the CDR3 with reference TRBV9 and TRBJ2-1 gives the whole variable domain DSGVTQTPKHLITATGQRVTLRCSPRSGDLSVYWYQQSLDQGLQFLIQYYNGEERAKGNILERFSAQQFPDLHSELNLSSLELGDSALYFCASSVDRRVGGYDSGEQFFGPGTRLTVL.

The rearrangement links TRBV28 to TRBJ1-2; D is ambiguous. CDR1 and CDR2 from the germline V gene are MDHEN and SYDVKM. The CDR3 runs to 15 residues. Trimming removed 5 bases from V and 1 base from J, with 14 bases in between. CDR3 bases: TGTGCCAGCAGTCATGGACCGGGGTTTAACTATGGCTACACCTTC. This gives the protein CASSHGPGFNYGYTF.

This chain uses TRBV5-1 with TRBJ2-2, with D perhaps TRBD2 (6 bases). Germline CDR1 SGHRS, CDR2 YFSETQ. The CDR3 consists of 17 residues. V was cut by 0 bases and J by 2 bases, with 14 bases left in between. CDR3 sequence: CASSLAATSINTGELFF. The CDR3 DNA sequence: TGCGCCAGCAGCTTGGCGGCGACTAGTATTAACACCGGGGAGCTGTTTTTT. The variable domain in full, completed from reference TRBV5-1 and TRBJ2-2, reads KAGVTQTPRYLIKTRGQQVTLSCSPISGHRSVSWYQQTPGQGLQFLFEYFSETQRNKGNFPGRFSGRQFSNSRSEMNVSTLELGDSALYLCASSLAATSINTGELFFGEGSRLTVL.

V gene TRBV6-5 combines with J gene TRBJ1-2; 7 bases match TRBD1. Germline V gene lookup returns CDR1 MNHEY and CDR2 SVGAGI. This CDR3 has 14 residues. J lost 8 bases, V lost 3 bases, and 9 bases had no gene match. CDR3 nucleotide sequence: TGTGCCAGCAGTTATATGCATAACAGGGGCGGCTACACCTTC. Amino acids: CASSYMHNRGGYTF.

This chain uses TRBV25-1 with TRBJ2-1, with D tentatively TRBD1 (6 bases). CDR1 is MGHDK and CDR2 is SYGVNS in the germline V gene. This CDR3 spans 12 amino acids. V lost 5 bases and J lost 7, with 9 bases in between. The CDR3 coding sequence is TGTGCCAGCAGTACAAGGGGGAATGAGCAGTTCTTC. Protein sequence: CASSTRGNEQFF. The complete variable domain, with remaining parts taken from reference TRBV25-1 and TRBJ2-1, reads EADIYQTPRYLVIGTGKKITLECSQTMGHDKMYWYQQDPGMELHLIHYSYGVNSTEKGDLSSESTVSRIRTEHFPLTLESARPSHTSQYLCASSTRGNEQFFGPGTRLTVL.

V is TRBV6-5 and J is TRBJ1-3, with a possible D match to TRBD1 (6 bases). CDR1 is MNHEY, CDR2 SVGAGI, per germline. This CDR3 contains 15 residues. With 0 bases removed from V and 7 bases from J, the gap between germline ends came to 13 bases. In DNA, the CDR3 is TGTGCCAGCAGTTACTCGCCTGGGGGCGGGAACACCATATATTTT. Protein: CASSYSPGGGNTIYF.

This chain joins TRBV25-1 and TRBJ2-6, with 7 bases aligning to TRBD1. The CDR3 runs to 16 residues. The germline V gene encodes CDR1 MGHDK and CDR2 SYGVNS. V shed 6 bases and J 0 bases; nucleotides not matched to a gene: 5. CDR3 nucleotide sequence: TGTGCCAGCAGCCGGGACAGCCACTCTGGGGCCAACGTCCTGACTTTC. Translation: CASSRDSHSGANVLTF.

Turning to this clone: Other nucleotide sequences in the sample specify the same CDR3. The CDR3 DNA reads as TGTGCCAGCAGCCAAGAGCGGGGGAGCTCTTACGAGCAGTACTTC. Protein: CASSQERGSSYEQYF. The V gene is TRBV3-1 (or the pseudogene TRBV3-2), the J gene TRBJ2-7; the match to TRBD2 covers 7 bases. Germline CDR1 reads LGHDT; CDR2 reads YNNKEL (reference sequence). The CDR3 covers 15 residues. V was clipped by 0 bases and J by 4 bases; unmatched bases: 6.

The CDR3 loop reads CASSVPGTGRETQYF. CDR3 nucleotides: TGTGCCAGCAGCGTCCCCGGGACAGGGAGGGAGACCCAGTACTTC. The gene calls are TRBV7-6 and TRBJ2-5; TRBD1 aligns across 9 bases. This CDR3 is 15 amino acids long. Germline CDR1 is SGHVS and CDR2 is FNYEAQ. V trimming: 5 bases; J trimming: 5 bases; junction bases outside the gene matches: 9.